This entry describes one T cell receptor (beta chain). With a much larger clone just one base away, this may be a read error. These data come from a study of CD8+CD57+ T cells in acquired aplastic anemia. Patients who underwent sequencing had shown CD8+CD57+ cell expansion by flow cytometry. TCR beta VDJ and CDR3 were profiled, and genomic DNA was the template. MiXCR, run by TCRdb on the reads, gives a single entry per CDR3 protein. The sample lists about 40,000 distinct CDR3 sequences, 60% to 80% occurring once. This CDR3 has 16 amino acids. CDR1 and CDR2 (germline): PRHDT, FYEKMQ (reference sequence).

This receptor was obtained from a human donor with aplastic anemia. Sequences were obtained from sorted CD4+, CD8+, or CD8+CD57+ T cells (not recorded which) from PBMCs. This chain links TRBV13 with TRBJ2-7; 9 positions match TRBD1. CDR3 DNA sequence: TGTGCCAGCAGCTTAGGCCTGGGACAGGGCTCCTACAAGCAGTACTTC. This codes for CASSLGLGQGSYKQYF.